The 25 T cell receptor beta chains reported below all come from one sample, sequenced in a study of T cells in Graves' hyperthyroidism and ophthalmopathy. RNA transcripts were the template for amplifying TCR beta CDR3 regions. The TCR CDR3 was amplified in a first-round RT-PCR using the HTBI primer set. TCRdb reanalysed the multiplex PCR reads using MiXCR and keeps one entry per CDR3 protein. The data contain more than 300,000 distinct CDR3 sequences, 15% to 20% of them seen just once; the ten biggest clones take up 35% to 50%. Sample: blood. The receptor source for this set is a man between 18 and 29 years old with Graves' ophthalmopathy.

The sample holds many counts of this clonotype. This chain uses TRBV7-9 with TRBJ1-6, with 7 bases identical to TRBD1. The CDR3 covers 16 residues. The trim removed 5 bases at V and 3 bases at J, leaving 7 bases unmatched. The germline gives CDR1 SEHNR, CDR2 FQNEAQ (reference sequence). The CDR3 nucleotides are TGTGCCAGCAGCCCACCGACAGGGCTCTATAATTCACCCCTCCACTTT. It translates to CASSPPTGLYNSPLHF.

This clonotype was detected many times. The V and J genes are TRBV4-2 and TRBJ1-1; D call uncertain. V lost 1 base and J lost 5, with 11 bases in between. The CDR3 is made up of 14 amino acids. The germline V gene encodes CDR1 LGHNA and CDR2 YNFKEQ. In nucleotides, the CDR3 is TGTGCCAGCAGCCAAGTGGGATGGGAGACTGAAGCTTTCTTT. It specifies CASSQVGWETEAFF.

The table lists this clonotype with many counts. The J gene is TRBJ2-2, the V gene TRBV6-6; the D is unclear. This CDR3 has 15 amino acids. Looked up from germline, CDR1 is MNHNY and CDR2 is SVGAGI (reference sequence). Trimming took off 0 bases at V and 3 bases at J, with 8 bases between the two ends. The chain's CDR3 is CASSYSARYTGELFF. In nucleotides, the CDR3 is TGTGCCAGCAGTTACTCAGCCAGATACACCGGGGAGCTGTTTTTT.

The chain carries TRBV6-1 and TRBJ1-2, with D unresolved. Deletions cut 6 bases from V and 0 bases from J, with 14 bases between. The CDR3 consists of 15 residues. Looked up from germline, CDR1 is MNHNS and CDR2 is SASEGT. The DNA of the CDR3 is TGTGCCAGCAGCCCATTTGGGGATCCTAACTATGGCTACACCTTC. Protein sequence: CASSPFGDPNYGYTF.

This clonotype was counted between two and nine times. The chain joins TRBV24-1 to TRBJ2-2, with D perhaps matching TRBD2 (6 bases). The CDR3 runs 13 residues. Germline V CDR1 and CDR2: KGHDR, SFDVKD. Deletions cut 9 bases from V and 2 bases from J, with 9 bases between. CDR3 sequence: CATGRDNTGELFF. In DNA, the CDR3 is TGTGCCACCGGGCGGGACAACACCGGGGAGCTGTTTTTT.

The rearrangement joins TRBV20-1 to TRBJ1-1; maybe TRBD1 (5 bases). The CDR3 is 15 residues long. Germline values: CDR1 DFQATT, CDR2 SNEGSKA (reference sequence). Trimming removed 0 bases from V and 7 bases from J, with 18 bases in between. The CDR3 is CSARDEGVGIGEAFF. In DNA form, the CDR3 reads TGCAGTGCTAGAGATGAAGGGGTCGGGATCGGTGAAGCTTTCTTT.

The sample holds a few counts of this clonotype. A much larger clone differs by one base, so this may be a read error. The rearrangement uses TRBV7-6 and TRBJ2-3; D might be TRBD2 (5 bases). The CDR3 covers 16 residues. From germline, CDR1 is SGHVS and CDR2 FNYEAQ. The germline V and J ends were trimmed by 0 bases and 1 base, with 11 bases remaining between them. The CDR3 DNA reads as TGTGCCAGCAGCTTAGCTGCCGGGGAAGGCACAGATACGCAGTATTTT. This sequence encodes CASSLAAGEGTDTQYF.

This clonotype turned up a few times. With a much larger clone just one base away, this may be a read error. The CDR3 sequence: CASSLGTSGADTQYF. The CDR3 DNA reads as TGTGCCAGCAGTTTAGGGACTAGCGGCGCAGATACGCAGTATTTT. This sequence joins TRBV28 and TRBJ2-3, with 11 positions matching TRBD2. The germline CDR1 and CDR2 sequences are MDHEN and SYDVKM. V lost 2 bases, J lost 4 bases, and 2 bases stayed unmatched. The CDR3 totals 15 residues. Looking up the rest from reference TRBV28 and TRBJ2-3 gives the full variable domain: DVKVTQSSRYLVKRTGEKVFLECVQDMDHENMFWYRQDPGLGLRLIYFSYDVKMKEKGDIPEGYSVSREKKERFSLILESASTNQTSMYLCASSLGTSGADTQYFGPGTRLTVL.

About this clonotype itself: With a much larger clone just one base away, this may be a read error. The CDR3 spells CAGNVGPDSNQPQHF. The CDR3 bases are TGTGCCGGCAATGTGGGTCCGGATAGCAATCAGCCCCAGCATTTT. This sequence joins TRBV2 and TRBJ1-5; D not certain. V lost 11 bases to trimming and J lost 0 bases, with 17 bases between them. The CDR3 consists of 15 residues. CDR1 SNHLY and CDR2 FYNNEI come from the germline V gene.

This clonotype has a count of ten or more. This CDR3 is CASSFVLGTSGPSDEQFF. CDR3 DNA sequence: TGTGCCAGCAGTTTCGTTTTAGGGACTAGCGGCCCCTCGGATGAGCAGTTCTTC. The chain joins TRBV7-9 to TRBJ2-1, with TRBD2 matching 11 bases. J lost 8 bases, V lost 6 bases, and 18 bases had no gene match. CDR3 length: 18 residues. Germline loops: CDR1 SEHNR, CDR2 FQNEAQ (reference sequence).

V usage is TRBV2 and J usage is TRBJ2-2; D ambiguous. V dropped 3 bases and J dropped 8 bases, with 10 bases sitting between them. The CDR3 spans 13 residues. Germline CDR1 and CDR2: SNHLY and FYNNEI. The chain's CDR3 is CASSDPEVGELFF. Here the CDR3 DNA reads TGTGCCAGCAGTGATCCCGAGGTGGGGGAGCTGTTTTTT.

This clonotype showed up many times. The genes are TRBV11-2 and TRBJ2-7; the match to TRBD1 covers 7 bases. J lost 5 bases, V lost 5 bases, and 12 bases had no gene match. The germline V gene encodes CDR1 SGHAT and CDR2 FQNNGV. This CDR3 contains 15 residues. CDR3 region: CASSTPGTAADEQYF. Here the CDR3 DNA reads TGTGCCAGCAGCACCCCCGGGACAGCCGCCGACGAGCAGTACTTC.

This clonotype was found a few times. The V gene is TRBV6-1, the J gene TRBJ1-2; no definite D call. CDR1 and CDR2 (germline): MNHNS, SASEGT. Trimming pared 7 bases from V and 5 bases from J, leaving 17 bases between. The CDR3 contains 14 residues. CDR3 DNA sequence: TGTGCCAGCACCCCCCAGGAGGGAAAATATGGCTACACCTTC. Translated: CASTPQEGKYGYTF.

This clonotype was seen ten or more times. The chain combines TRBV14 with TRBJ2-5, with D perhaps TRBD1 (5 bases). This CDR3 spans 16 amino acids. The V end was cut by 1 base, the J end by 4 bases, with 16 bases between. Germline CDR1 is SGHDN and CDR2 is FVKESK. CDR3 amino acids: CASSQGWAGFGETQYF. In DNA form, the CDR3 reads TGTGCCAGCAGCCAAGGTTGGGCAGGGTTCGGAGAGACCCAGTACTTC.

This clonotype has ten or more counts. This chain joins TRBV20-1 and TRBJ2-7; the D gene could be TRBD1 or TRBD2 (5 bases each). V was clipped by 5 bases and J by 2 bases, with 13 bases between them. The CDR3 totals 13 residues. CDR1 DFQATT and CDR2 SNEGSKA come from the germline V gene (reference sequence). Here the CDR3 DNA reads TGCAGTGCTGGCCGGGACGCAACCTACGAGCAGTACTTC. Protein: CSAGRDATYEQYF.

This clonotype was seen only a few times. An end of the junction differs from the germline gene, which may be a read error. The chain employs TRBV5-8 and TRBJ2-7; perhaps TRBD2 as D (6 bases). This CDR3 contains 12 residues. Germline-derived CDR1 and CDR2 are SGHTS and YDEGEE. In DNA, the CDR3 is TGTGCCAGCAGGTTGGACTATTACGAGCAGTACTTC. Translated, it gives CASRLDYYEQYF.

CDR3 protein: CASWTNTGELFF. Written as DNA, the CDR3 is TGTGCCAGTTGGACGAACACCGGGGAGCTGTTTTTT. V gene TRBV19 combines with J gene TRBJ2-2; no clear D gene. V was clipped by 8 bases and J by 0 bases, with 4 bases between them. The germline V gene encodes CDR1 LNHDA and CDR2 SQIVND (reference sequence). The length of the CDR3 is 12 residues.

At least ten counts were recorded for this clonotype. CDR3 DNA: TGTGCCAGCAGTTACGGGACTAGCGAGCAGTACTTC. This codes for CASSYGTSEQYF. This chain uses TRBV6-5 with TRBJ2-7; 8 bases map to TRBD2. The CDR3 is made up of 12 amino acids. V lost 2 bases to trimming and J lost 6 bases; unmatched junction nucleotides: 0. Per germline, CDR1 MNHEY and CDR2 SVGAGI.

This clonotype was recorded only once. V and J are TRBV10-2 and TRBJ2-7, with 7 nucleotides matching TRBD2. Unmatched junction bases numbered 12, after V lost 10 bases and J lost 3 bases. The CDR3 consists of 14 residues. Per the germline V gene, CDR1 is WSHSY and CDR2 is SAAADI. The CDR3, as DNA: TGCGCCACTAGGGGAATGCGGGAGAACTACGAGCAGTACTTC. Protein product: CATRGMRENYEQYF.

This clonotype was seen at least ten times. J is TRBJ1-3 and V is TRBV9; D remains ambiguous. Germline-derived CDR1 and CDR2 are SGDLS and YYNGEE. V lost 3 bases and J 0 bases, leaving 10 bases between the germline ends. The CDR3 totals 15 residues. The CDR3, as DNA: TGTGCCAGCAGCGACAGCGACCACTCTGGAAACACCATATATTTT. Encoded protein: CASSDSDHSGNTIYF.

DNA for the CDR3: TGTGCCAGCAGTTCAGCGGGTACGGGGTATGGCTACACCTTC. This gives the protein CASSSAGTGYGYTF. V and J are TRBV12-3 or TRBV12-4 and TRBJ1-2, with no clear D. The CDR3 is made up of 14 amino acids. V was clipped by 4 bases and J by 5 bases, with 14 bases between them.

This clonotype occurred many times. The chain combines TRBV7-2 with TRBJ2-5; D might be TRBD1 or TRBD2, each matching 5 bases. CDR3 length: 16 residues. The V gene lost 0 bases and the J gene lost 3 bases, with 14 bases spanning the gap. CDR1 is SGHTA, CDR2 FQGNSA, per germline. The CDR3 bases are TGTGCCAGCAGCTTAGCGAGGGGTAGCAGGAAAGAGACCCAGTACTTC. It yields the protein CASSLARGSRKETQYF.

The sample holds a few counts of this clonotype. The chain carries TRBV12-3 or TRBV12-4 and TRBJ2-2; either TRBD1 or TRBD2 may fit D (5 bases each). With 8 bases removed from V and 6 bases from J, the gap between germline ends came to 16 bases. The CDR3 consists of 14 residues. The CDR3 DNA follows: TGTGCCAGCGGGGGAACAAGCCCCCCCGGGGAGCTGTTTTTT. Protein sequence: CASGGTSPPGELFF.

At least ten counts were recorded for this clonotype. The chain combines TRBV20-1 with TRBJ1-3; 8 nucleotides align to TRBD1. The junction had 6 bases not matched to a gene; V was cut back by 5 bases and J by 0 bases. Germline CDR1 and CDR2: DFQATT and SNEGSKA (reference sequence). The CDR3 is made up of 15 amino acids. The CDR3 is CSAVDRVLSGNTIYF. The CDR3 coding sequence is TGCAGTGCTGTGGACAGGGTACTCTCTGGAAACACCATATATTTT.

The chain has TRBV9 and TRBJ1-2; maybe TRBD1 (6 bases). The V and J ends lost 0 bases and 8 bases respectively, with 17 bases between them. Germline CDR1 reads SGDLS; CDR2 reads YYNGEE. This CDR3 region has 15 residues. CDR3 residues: CASSVGDTKGFGYTF. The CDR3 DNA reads TGTGCCAGCAGCGTAGGGGACACCAAGGGGTTCGGCTACACCTTC.